Only one count was recorded for the clone carrying this T cell receptor (beta chain). What it recognizes is unknown. The data originate from a study of shared clonotypes between healthy human individuals. Study summary: Donors consisted of a couple of women and a few men between 18 and 49. Donors had three CD4 naive, three CD4 memory, two CD8 naive and one CD8 memory plate apiece. General observations from the study: Although depth was large, rarefaction showed that sequencing of the sorted subsets was incomplete. Naive CD4 clonotypes were shared across a few donors at roughly 5%.

Trimming took 1 base from V and 4 from J; bases not matched to a gene: 11. The CDR3 totals 17 residues. Looked up from germline, CDR1 is SGHTA and CDR2 is FQGNSA. Sequencing was performed with immunoSEQ multiplex PCR; in TCRdb, only in-frame clones are kept and a portion is missing. Among a few million clones listed, approximately 90% were seen once. Specimen: naive CD4+ T cells sorted from blood. Subset given: CD45RA+ positively selected. This chain joins TRBV7-2 and TRBJ2-5, with TRBD2 identical over 8 bases. This receptor was identified in a young man in good health. The CDR3 region is CASSLVAAGGGRETQYF. The CDR3 DNA follows: TGTGCCAGCAGCTTAGTTGCGGCGGGGGGAGGGAGAGAGACCCAGTACTTC.